The 21 T cell receptor beta chains given below trace back to one sample, sequenced in a study of blood T cell repertoires in COVID-19. The protocol was immunoSEQ multiplex PCR, while the TCRdb copy is restricted to in-frame clones and leaves out a portion. The table lists around 360,000 clones, around 87% of them singletons. The sample was peripheral blood. The receptor source for this set is a woman aged 25-40 years with COVID-19, enrolled during active disease.

This clone was recorded only once. This chain connects TRBV28 to TRBJ2-7; 10 bases align to TRBD2. Germline CDR1 reads MDHEN; CDR2 reads SYDVKM. CDR3 size: 15 residues. V lost 7 bases to trimming and J lost 4 bases; unmatched junction nucleotides: 10. Written as DNA, the CDR3 is TGTGCCAGCACCCCCCCCAATAGCGGGAGGTACGAGCAGTACTTC. This translates into CASTPPNSGRYEQYF.

This clone was found a few times. The genes are TRBV6-1 and TRBJ1-5; D is uncertain. The length of the CDR3 is 14 residues. Looked up from germline, CDR1 is MNHNS and CDR2 is SASEGT. V lost 1 base, J lost 4 bases, and 8 bases lay in between. DNA for the CDR3: TGTGCCAGCAGTGAAGGAGCTGCTAATCAGCCCCAGCATTTT. The encoded protein is CASSEGAANQPQHF.

The rearrangement joins TRBV7-2 to TRBJ2-7; weak D call: TRBD1 (6 bases). Germline V CDR1 and CDR2: SGHTA, FQGNSA. The CDR3 sequence is 13 residues long. Trimming cost V 1 base and J 6 bases, with 10 bases left between them. The CDR3 DNA follows: TGTGCCAGCAGCTTAGAGGGGGTAGGCGAGCAGTACTTC. Its protein product is CASSLEGVGEQYF.

J is TRBJ1-5 and V is TRBV24-1; D remains ambiguous. CDR1 is KGHDR and CDR2 is SFDVKD in the germline V gene. CDR3 length: 12 residues. V was clipped by 4 bases and J by 7 bases, with 7 bases between them. The CDR3, as DNA: TGTGCCACCAGTGACAGTACGCAGCCCCAGCATTTT. This sequence encodes CATSDSTQPQHF.

V is TRBV30 and J is TRBJ2-7; 11 bases agree with TRBD1. The CDR3 loop spans 14 amino acids. The germline V gene has CDR1 GTSNPN and CDR2 SVGIG (reference sequence). With 5 bases clipped from V and 6 bases from J, the junction kept 9 bases outside the gene matches. Here the CDR3 reads CAWDNTGQGGEQYF. The CDR3 DNA reads as TGTGCCTGGGATAATACGGGACAGGGGGGCGAGCAGTACTTC.

The chain links TRBV7-9 to TRBJ1-1; 7 bases line up with TRBD1. The ends lost 5 bases at V and 5 bases at J; junction bases unmatched: 5. Germline loops: CDR1 SEHNR, CDR2 FQNEAQ (reference sequence). This CDR3 region has 13 residues. Here the CDR3 reads CASSPQGWTEAFF. DNA of the CDR3: TGTGCCAGCAGCCCACAGGGGTGGACTGAAGCTTTCTTT.

The rearrangement joins TRBV11-3 to TRBJ2-1, with TRBD2 matching over 13 bases. This CDR3 spans 16 amino acids. CDR1 and CDR2 from the germline V gene are SGHNT and YENEEA. After removal of 4 bases from V and 9 bases from J, the junction contained 9 bases not matched to a gene. CDR3 sequence: CASSSRTSGRIGEQFF. CDR3 coding DNA: TGTGCCAGCAGCTCTAGGACTAGCGGGAGAATTGGTGAGCAGTTCTTC.

The chain couples TRBV19 to TRBJ1-2, with 8 bases matching TRBD1. Per germline, CDR1 LNHDA and CDR2 SQIVND (reference sequence). The CDR3 is 15 amino acids. Germline trimming cut 6 bases from V and 2 bases from J; bases unmatched to any gene: 8. CDR3 amino acids: CASRSQGAQNYGYTF. CDR3 nucleotide sequence: TGTGCCAGTAGGAGCCAGGGGGCTCAAAACTATGGCTACACCTTC.

About this clone: An end of the junction does not agree with germline; a read error may underlie this. The rearrangement uses TRBV14 and TRBJ1-6; D unclear. Germline V gene data show CDR1 as SGHDN and CDR2 as FVKESK. The CDR3 has 13 residues. The CDR3, as DNA: TGTGCCAGCAGCCAAGACGAGGGCTCGGCCTCGACCTTT. Translating it yields CASSQDEGSASTF.

The rearrangement joins TRBV30 to TRBJ2-2; 8 bases line up with TRBD1. The CDR3 is 15 amino acids. CDR1 and CDR2 (germline): GTSNPN, SVGIG (reference sequence). V was pared by 3 bases and J by 3 bases, with 6 bases of the junction left unmatched. The DNA of the CDR3 is TGTGCCTGGAGCGTTGGACAGGGCGACACCGGGGAGCTGTTTTTT. This gives the protein CAWSVGQGDTGELFF.

The chain has TRBV4-2 and TRBJ1-4; D is undetermined. This CDR3 is 11 amino acids long. V lost 5 bases and J 11 bases, leaving 9 bases between the germline ends. Germline CDR1 reads LGHNA; CDR2 reads YNFKEQ. The CDR3 DNA sequence: TGTGCCAGCAGCGCCGGGGAGAAACTGTTTTTT. Translated, it gives CASSAGEKLFF.

The rearrangement joins TRBV11-2 to TRBJ2-7, with D perhaps matching TRBD1 (5 bases). Germline V gene lookup returns CDR1 SGHAT and CDR2 FQNNGV. CDR3 length: 15 amino acids. V was trimmed by 5 bases and J by 3 bases, leaving 17 bases between them. The CDR3 region has the DNA TGTGCCAGCAGCCCACCCGGACATATTTTCTACGAGCAGTACTTC. Translation: CASSPPGHIFYEQYF.

J is TRBJ1-1 and V is TRBV7-8, with D unclear. Germline assignment: CDR1 SGHVS and CDR2 FQNEAQ. This CDR3 region has 14 residues. Trimming stripped 2 bases from V and 5 bases from J, with 12 bases between. The CDR3 DNA is TGTGCCAGCAGCTTACTTCAGGAAAGAACTGAAGCTTTCTTT. Protein sequence: CASSLLQERTEAFF. Drawing the rest from reference TRBV7-8 and TRBJ1-1, the complete variable domain is GAGVSQSPRYKVAKRGQDVALRCDPISGHVSLFWYQQALGQGPEFLTYFQNEAQLDKSGLPSDRFFAERPEGSVSTLKIQRTQQEDSAVYLCASSLLQERTEAFFGQGTRLTVV.

This chain connects TRBV3-1 (or the pseudogene TRBV3-2) to TRBJ2-1; 10 nucleotides line up with TRBD2. The germline V gene has CDR1 LGHDT and CDR2 YNNKEL (reference sequence). The CDR3 runs to 16 residues. The trim removed 1 base at V and 3 bases at J, leaving 3 bases unmatched. CDR3 DNA sequence: TGTGCCAGCAGCCAAGTAAGGACTAGCGGCTACAATGAGCAGTTCTTC. Amino acids: CASSQVRTSGYNEQFF.

This chain links TRBV5-4 with TRBJ2-5; 7 positions agree with TRBD2. In germline, CDR1 is SGHNT, CDR2 YYREEE (reference sequence). The CDR3 runs 13 residues. V was clipped by 5 bases and J by 4 bases; unmatched bases: 5. CDR3 DNA: TGTGCCAGCAGTAGGACTAGAAGAGAGACCCAGTACTTC. Protein sequence: CASSRTRRETQYF.

The chain joins TRBV7-8 to TRBJ2-7; TRBD2 matches at 12 bases. CDR1 SGHVS and CDR2 FQNEAQ come from the germline V gene. This CDR3 is 14 amino acids long. Trimming took 2 bases from V and 6 from J; bases not matched to a gene: 2. The CDR3 is CASSLPSGRGEQYF. The DNA for the CDR3 is TGTGCCAGCAGCTTACCTAGCGGGAGGGGCGAGCAGTACTTC.

The genes are TRBV27 and TRBJ2-7, with 12 bases identical to TRBD2. Losses at the gene ends were 0 bases for V and 2 bases for J; bases not matched to a gene: 2. The CDR3 spans 16 residues. The germline gives CDR1 MNHEY, CDR2 SMNVEV (reference sequence). For the CDR3, the DNA is TGTGCCAGCAGTTTATCGCTAGCGGGAGGGCCCTACGAGCAGTACTTC. It codes for CASSLSLAGGPYEQYF.

The rearrangement uses TRBV5-8 and TRBJ2-1, with 9 bases lining up with TRBD2. The germline gives CDR1 SGHTS, CDR2 YDEGEE. V shed 7 bases, J shed 4 bases, and the junction held 6 bases outside the gene matches. This CDR3 comprises 14 residues. The CDR3 loop reads CASHSGSSYNEQFF. In nucleotides, the CDR3 is TGTGCCAGCCATAGCGGGAGTTCTTACAATGAGCAGTTCTTC.

This chain uses TRBV19 with TRBJ1-5; D call uncertain. The V end was cut by 4 bases, the J end by 6 bases, with 13 bases between. The CDR3 is 14 amino acids. Germline loops: CDR1 LNHDA, CDR2 SQIVND (reference sequence). The DNA of the CDR3 is TGTGCCAGTAGTAACCCTTCCCCGGTTCAGCCCCAGCATTTT. It codes for CASSNPSPVQPQHF. The whole variable domain, filled in from reference TRBV19 and TRBJ1-5, reads DGGITQSPKYLFRKEGQNVTLSCEQNLNHDAMYWYRQDPGQGLRLIYYSQIVNDFQKGDIAEGYSVSREKKESFPLTVTSAQKNPTAFYLCASSNPSPVQPQHFGDGTRLSIL.

This clone was recorded a few times. The chain employs TRBV7-3 and TRBJ2-5, with D hard to call. The germline gives CDR1 SGHTA, CDR2 FQGTGA. Trimming stripped 5 bases from V and 6 bases from J, with 13 bases between. The CDR3 has 13 residues. In DNA, the CDR3 is TGTGCCAGCAGCCCCGAATCTTGGCAGACCCAGTACTTC. Its protein product is CASSPESWQTQYF.

The rearrangement joins TRBV5-4 to TRBJ1-1; no firm D call. The CDR3 runs to 14 residues. V lost 4 bases and J lost 3, with 13 bases in between. CDR1 is SGHNT and CDR2 is YYREEE in the germline V gene (reference sequence). CDR3 amino acids: CASSAGSRDTEAFF. The CDR3 region has the DNA TGTGCCAGCAGCGCCGGGAGTAGGGACACTGAAGCTTTCTTT.